The clone carrying this TCR beta chain has just one count. The target antigen is unknown. The CDR3 runs 15 residues. Trimming took off 4 bases at V and 8 bases at J, with 17 bases between the two ends. Germline assignment: CDR1 MNHEY and CDR2 SMNVEV (reference sequence). T cells were sequenced at a targeted depth of 1 in 200,000 to 1 in 1 million. Profiled with immunoSEQ multiplex PCR; TCRdb holds only in-frame clones, not every one. Here the sample spans more than 9,500 clones, 81% being singletons. This record belongs to a study of cytotoxic CD8 clonotypes in ibrutinib-treated CLL. About the study: The study included roughly 10 relapsed/refractory and more than 14 treatment-naive patients; about 17 had IGHV unmutated disease.

Notes on the study in general: A rise in clonality was seen at ibrutinib response, and a fall back toward baseline was seen at progression.

The sample in question was PBMCs, obtained at disease progression, from a patient treated with ibrutinib. This rearrangement joins TRBV27 to TRBJ1-4; possibly TRBD1 for D (5 bases). The TCR was taken from a human donor with chronic lymphocytic leukemia. The CDR3 coding sequence is TGTGCCAGCAGTTCCCGGGACGGTAGAGGGGAAAAACTGTTTTTT. Amino acid sequence: CASSSRDGRGEKLFF.